The text below deals with one T cell receptor beta chain. This specimen comes from a study of blood T cell repertoires in COVID-19. CDR1 and CDR2 from the germline V gene are MNHNS and SASEGT. The CDR3 length is 15 residues. V was cut by 3 bases and J by 2 bases, with 14 bases left in between. Clones were sequenced by immunoSEQ multiplex PCR, and TCRdb holds only the in-frame ones, with some missing. This sample yields about 260,000 clones, of which roughly four fifths are seen a single time; under 2% belongs to the top ten. The rearrangement joins TRBV6-1 to TRBJ2-7; D is possibly TRBD1 (6 bases). The clonotype was recovered from a woman older than 75 with acute or convalescent COVID-19. Sequencing used peripheral blood. This CDR3 is CASSEAQGGPYEQYF. The CDR3, as DNA: TGTGCCAGCAGTGAGGCACAGGGTGGGCCCTACGAGCAGTACTTC.